One and the same sample provided the 8 T cell receptor beta chains below, sequenced in a study of identical twins. TCRdb independently ran MiXCR on the 5' RACE reads; one entry per CDR3 protein. The sample holds fewer than 250,000 distinct CDR3 sequences, around 7% seen once. The sample was also reused in another study, on yellow fever vaccine responses in identical twins.

The sample taken for sequencing was memory (CD45RO+) T cells sorted from blood. The origin of the receptors is a woman aged 18-29 years in good health.

The chain employs TRBV29-1 and TRBJ2-6; D is perhaps TRBD1 (7 bases). The CDR3 runs to 16 residues. Germline V gene data show CDR1 as SQVTM and CDR2 as ANQGSEA. V was trimmed by 5 bases and J by 0 bases, leaving 14 bases between them. CDR3 sequence (DNA): TGCAGCGTTCGGGCAGGGGGACTCTCTGGGGCCAACGTCCTGACTTTC. Translated, it gives CSVRAGGLSGANVLTF.

This clonotype was recorded a few times. J is TRBJ1-1 and V is TRBV6-1; no definite D call. The CDR3 loop spans 13 amino acids. V gave up 2 bases and J gave up 1 base, with 5 bases separating them. Germline CDR1 reads MNHNS; CDR2 reads SASEGT. CDR3 coding DNA: TGTGCCAGCAGTGAATACCCGAACACTGAAGCTTTCTTT. Translating it yields CASSEYPNTEAFF.

V usage is TRBV29-1 and J usage is TRBJ2-3; 7 nucleotides line up with TRBD1. The CDR3 loop spans 14 amino acids. CDR1 is SQVTM and CDR2 is ANQGSEA in the germline V gene. Unmatched junction bases numbered 8, after V lost 6 bases and J lost 2 bases. CDR3 in amino acids: CSVRPGQNTDTQYF. CDR3 in DNA: TGCAGCGTGCGACCGGGACAGAACACAGATACGCAGTATTTT.

The chain employs TRBV5-1 and TRBJ2-5; 7 nucleotides align to TRBD1. Germline CDR1 is SGHRS and CDR2 is YFSETQ. The V segment lost 5 bases and the J segment 1 base; nucleotides outside the gene matches: 2. The CDR3 is 13 residues long. The CDR3 DNA reads as TGCGCCAGCAGATGGGACAGCCAAGAGACCCAGTACTTC. It specifies CASRWDSQETQYF.

In this sample, this clonotype turned up a few times. The chain links TRBV7-8 to TRBJ2-3, with TRBD1 matching over 8 bases. Germline CDR1 is SGHVS and CDR2 is FQNEAQ. The CDR3 contains 17 residues. The V and J ends lost 5 bases and 0 bases, in that order; junction bases with no gene match: 10. CDR3 in DNA: TGTGCCAGCAGCCCGGGACAGGCGACTACTAGCACAGATACGCAGTATTTT. It codes for CASSPGQATTSTDTQYF.

The rearrangement uses TRBV3-1 and TRBJ1-2; 8 bases align to TRBD1. The germline CDR1 and CDR2 sequences are LGHDT and YNNKEL (reference sequence). CDR3 length equals 14 residues. The J segment lost 7 bases and the V segment lost 7 bases, leaving 11 bases of the junction unmatched. CDR3 region: CASTSLDRGGGYTF. The CDR3 DNA reads TGTGCCAGCACCTCCCTCGACAGGGGAGGTGGCTACACCTTC.

This rearrangement joins TRBV4-1 to TRBJ2-3; the D is unclear. In germline, CDR1 is MGHRA, CDR2 YSYEKL. Trimming shortened V by 0 bases and J by 7 bases, and 11 bases separated the two germline ends. CDR3 size: 14 residues. The DNA of the CDR3 is TGCGCCAGCAGCCAAGAACGGGTATCTAATACGCAGTATTTT. Amino acid sequence: CASSQERVSNTQYF.

This clonotype was seen more than once but under ten times. The chain employs TRBV7-2 and TRBJ1-1; a possible D gene is TRBD1 (6 bases). V dropped 5 bases and J dropped 4 bases, with 14 bases sitting between them. Germline CDR1 is SGHTA and CDR2 is FQGNSA. This CDR3 comprises 14 residues. CDR3 amino acids: CASSPTGGATEAFF. The CDR3 region has the DNA TGTGCCAGCAGCCCCACCGGGGGCGCCACTGAAGCTTTCTTT.